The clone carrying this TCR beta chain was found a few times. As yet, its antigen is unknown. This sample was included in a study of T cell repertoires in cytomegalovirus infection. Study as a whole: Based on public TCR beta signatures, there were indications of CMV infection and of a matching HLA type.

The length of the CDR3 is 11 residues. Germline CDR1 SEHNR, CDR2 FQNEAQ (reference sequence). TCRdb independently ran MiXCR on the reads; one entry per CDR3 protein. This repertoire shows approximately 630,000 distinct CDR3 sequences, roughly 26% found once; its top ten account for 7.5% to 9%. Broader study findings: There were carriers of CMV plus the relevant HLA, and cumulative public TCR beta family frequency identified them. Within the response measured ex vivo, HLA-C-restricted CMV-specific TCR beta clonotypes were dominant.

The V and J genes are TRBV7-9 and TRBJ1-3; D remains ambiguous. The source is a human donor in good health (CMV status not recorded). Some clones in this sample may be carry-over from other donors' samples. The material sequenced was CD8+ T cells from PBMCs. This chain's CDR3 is CAFEERNTIYF. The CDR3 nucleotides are TGTGCGTTCGAGGAAAGAAACACCATATATTTT.